The source of this T cell receptor beta chain is a study of long-term antiretroviral therapy in people with HIV (dated by TCRdb to 2022 to 2024). General notes on the study: The earliest samples were collected approximately a decade before the 2015 WHO recommendation for immediate ART, a period when ART was typically delayed until CD4 counts fell. A total of some 200 cryopreserved PBMC samples came from 25 to 35 adults with confirmed HIV infection and were collected serially over a mean of approximately six years (range 1-12). A retrospective serial study tested whether ART initiation and durable HIV suppression were associated with changes in peripheral blood TRB repertoire composition and diversity. Of the 30 to 35 participants with HIV, approximately twelve were female. Test extractions of a monoclonal T-cell line alongside about 30 polyclonal samples showed no cross-contamination during QIAcube processing. Overall study results and their limits: Inferences about post-ART repertoire changes were limited because no data were available on ART adherence, viral resistance or therapy changes. Starting ART was linked to a significant rise in TRB diversity, yet even with long-term ART the diversity remained significantly lower than in transplant donor controls. CDR3 length ranges in HIV repertoires were narrower than in controls, and network structure suggested an antigen-experienced repertoire with only a slight naive shift after ART. Limited PBMC availability meant only the TCR beta chain was sequenced, without alpha chain pairing. At every time point, the repertoire was dominated by expanded TRB clones first identified before ART initiation, although this dominance fluctuated and, in many PLHIV, declined after ART. Because pre-ART samples had limited cell numbers, profiling was done on unsorted PBMC rather than on sorted CD4+ and CD8+ T cells. The samples span the years 2004 to 2017, and the ART regimens used at that time may not be as effective as current regimens.

Turning to this clone: There is no known antigen for this receptor. No qualities accompany the bases; no much larger clone lies one base away.

To be included, a participant needed at least one PBMC sample from before ART initiation plus at least two post-ART samples. All participants with HIV were treated in the United States of America. Cryopreserved samples of about 0.95-10 million PBMC were thawed and washed before DNA extraction. At the time of the earliest PBMC sample for each participant with HIV, ages ranged from about 23 to 60 years. PBMC samples from each participant spanned 1-4 timepoints before ART initiation and 2-8 timepoints after ART initiation, with a median of 7 samples. Serial HIV viral load, CD4+ T-cell count, ART history and demographic data were obtained for every participant. Genomic DNA was extracted from unsorted PBMC with a Qiagen kit on a QIAcube, processed in batches of 12 samples. Germline trimming: 8 bases from V, 3 bases from J; junction bases outside gene matches: 5. From cysteine to phenylalanine, the CDR3 is 13 amino acids long. Of all the DNA, just the CDR3 is kept, 39 bases in frame from base 1. CDR1 and CDR2 are drawn from the germline V gene: SGHNT, YENEEA.

The immunoSEQ hsTCRB v3.0 assay was used at survey level resolution for TRB variable region sequencing. A depth of roughly 35,000-55,000 T-cell genomes per sample was targeted for TRB sequencing. An Illumina MiSeq with a v3 150-cycle kit was used to sequence the pooled TRB libraries. The study's own analysis went as follows. Repertoire analysis ran in R within a reproducible Nextflow workflow covering QC, data transformation and analysis. LymphoSeq2, an R package for exploring AIRR-Seq data, was used to implement the custom analyses. A few samples that produced fewer than 5000 total TRB sequences were removed, so fewer than 200 HIV repertoires were analyzed. Among the roughly 190 retained HIV repertoires, some 59 were collected before ART initiation and 120 to 130 after ART initiation. Each repertoire was downsampled to 5000 TRB nucleotide sequences, and summary statistics were averaged across 100 downsampling iterations. Only TRB sequences with CDR3 regions of at least seven amino acids were retained for analysis. Diversity was measured with a Shannon entropy-derived clonality score and the Gini coefficient. In repertoire networks, the top 5000 CDR3 amino acid sequences were linked whenever an edit distance of one separated two sequences. Antigen specificity groups and MHC restriction were predicted for TRB CDR3 amino acid sequences with GLIPH2. CDR3 amino acid sequences were matched against VDJdb and McPAS-TCR to flag known CMV, EBV, HIV or tissue antigen associations. Pre-ART, post-ART and control groups were compared with Wilcoxon signed-rank tests and Holm-Bonferroni correction. TCRdb retrieved this table from immuneACCESS and kept in-frame rearrangements only. Not all clones are present; in checked studies, unresolved V genes account for under half, and no reason is known for the remainder. For V, J and clone size, that table is used; D and trimming come from the DNA. Recorded for this sample are around 38,000 clones; 94% of them occurred a single time. 2% to 2.5% of the sample belongs to the ten largest clones.

The material sequenced was unsorted PBMCs, taken 9 to 9.5 years after starting antiretroviral therapy. This chain is built from TRBV11-3 and TRBJ2-3, with TRBD2 identical over 7 junction bases. The clonotype was recovered from a man aged 25-45 years with HIV. The CDR3 loop reads CASSRGRTDTQYF. DNA sequence: TGTGCCAGCTCGCGGGGGAGGACAGATACGCAGTATTTT.